Listed below are T cell receptor beta chains from one sample, sequenced in a study of blood T cell repertoires in COVID-19. The table came from immunoSEQ multiplex PCR; TCRdb's copy has only in-frame clones and leaves some out. This sample has some 120,000 clones, with 90% found just once. What was sequenced was peripheral blood. The receptors were gathered from a human donor with active COVID-19. The donor label of this sample is uncertain. Both conserved end residues are trimmed from each CDR3. The order of the fields is J gene, V gene, D gene, CDR3 protein. The D gene is left open where the match is weak.

J gene: TRBJ1-1
V gene: TRBV4-3
D gene: NA
CDR3 protein: ASSQDLQGLPEAF

J gene: TRBJ1-5
V gene: TRBV7-2
D gene: NA
CDR3 protein: ASSLERAGANQPQH

J gene: TRBJ1-4
V gene: TRBV7-8
D gene: TRBD1
CDR3 protein: ASSLVGTGEKLF

J gene: TRBJ2-1
V gene: TRBV4-1
D gene: TRBD2
CDR3 protein: ASSQTRVGLPGYNEQF

J gene: TRBJ1-2
V gene: TRBV5-1
D gene: NA
CDR3 protein: ASRVIGGTNYGYT

J gene: TRBJ1-5
V gene: TRBV27
D gene: NA
CDR3 protein: ASSLISGQLNQPQH

J gene: TRBJ1-2
V gene: TRBV15
D gene: TRBD1
CDR3 protein: ATSRPWTGEIYGYT

J gene: TRBJ1-1
V gene: TRBV7-9
D gene: NA
CDR3 protein: ASSPIGGAPVNTEAF

J gene: TRBJ2-7
V gene: TRBV5-1
D gene: TRBD2
CDR3 protein: ASSSLSGEDYEQY

J gene: TRBJ1-5
V gene: TRBV6-5
D gene: NA
CDR3 protein: ASSLGGDDQPQH

J gene: TRBJ2-2
V gene: TRBV7-9
D gene: TRBD1
CDR3 protein: ASSLAVRGKWTGELF

J gene: TRBJ2-2
V gene: TRBV5-1
D gene: TRBD1
CDR3 protein: ASSYGQGAKVDAGELF

J gene: TRBJ1-2
V gene: TRBV6-5
D gene: NA
CDR3 protein: ASRRSVNYGYT

J gene: TRBJ2-2
V gene: TRBV6-5
D gene: TRBD2
CDR3 protein: ASSYQAGGPTGELF

J gene: TRBJ1-1
V gene: TRBV6-1
D gene: NA
CDR3 protein: ASSDLPPLTDPRPRAF

J gene: TRBJ2-5
V gene: TRBV3-1/TRBV3-2
D gene: NA
CDR3 protein: ASSQDLGTQETQY

J gene: TRBJ2-6
V gene: TRBV11-2
D gene: NA
CDR3 protein: ASSLLSGSGANVLT

J gene: TRBJ2-7
V gene: TRBV7-2
D gene: NA
CDR3 protein: ASSHRVSLYEQY

J gene: TRBJ1-2
V gene: TRBV19
D gene: NA
CDR3 protein: ASSPKTGPNYGYT

J gene: TRBJ2-3
V gene: TRBV3-1/TRBV3-2
D gene: TRBD1
CDR3 protein: ASSPQGVTGTDTQY

J gene: TRBJ1-2
V gene: TRBV27
D gene: NA
CDR3 protein: ASSLSDDYGYT

J gene: TRBJ1-3
V gene: TRBV28
D gene: TRBD1
CDR3 protein: ASSLTGGAGGRNTIY

J gene: TRBJ1-5
V gene: TRBV30
D gene: TRBD1
CDR3 protein: AWSVGGQGPQPQH

J gene: TRBJ2-1
V gene: TRBV7-9
D gene: TRBD1
CDR3 protein: ASSFPGTAQF

J gene: TRBJ1-2
V gene: TRBV5-1
D gene: TRBD1
CDR3 protein: ASSSRTGGGGYT

J gene: TRBJ2-5
V gene: TRBV5-4
D gene: NA
CDR3 protein: ASSLGPTGQETQY

J gene: TRBJ2-7
V gene: TRBV9
D gene: TRBD1
CDR3 protein: ASRGFGTGSNEQY

J gene: TRBJ2-2
V gene: TRBV2
D gene: NA
CDR3 protein: ASSRGIRQTGELF

J gene: TRBJ1-6
V gene: TRBV2
D gene: TRBD1
CDR3 protein: ASRGQFPFQEIPPLH

J gene: TRBJ2-2
V gene: TRBV20-1
D gene: TRBD1
CDR3 protein: SASRQGRIGELF

J gene: TRBJ2-6
V gene: TRBV3-1/TRBV3-2
D gene: TRBD1
CDR3 protein: ASSRQGARAGANVLT

J gene: TRBJ1-1
V gene: TRBV5-6
D gene: TRBD1
CDR3 protein: ASSFWDSMNTEAF

J gene: TRBJ1-2
V gene: TRBV29-1
D gene: NA
CDR3 protein: SVALGRGYT

J gene: TRBJ1-2
V gene: TRBV7-9
D gene: NA
CDR3 protein: ASSYRRGRIYGYT

J gene: TRBJ2-7
V gene: TRBV29-1
D gene: TRBD1
CDR3 protein: SVETGGSSYEQY

J gene: TRBJ1-2
V gene: TRBV7-2
D gene: TRBD1
CDR3 protein: ASSPWSGGTLNYGYT

J gene: TRBJ2-5
V gene: TRBV9
D gene: NA
CDR3 protein: ASSVALGGIQETQY

J gene: TRBJ1-1
V gene: TRBV3-1/TRBV3-2
D gene: NA
CDR3 protein: ASTDTGLRDEAF

J gene: TRBJ2-4
V gene: TRBV7-8
D gene: NA
CDR3 protein: ASSYRGEGIQY

J gene: TRBJ1-5
V gene: TRBV19
D gene: NA
CDR3 protein: ASSIAGGPNQPQH

J gene: TRBJ1-1
V gene: TRBV7-8
D gene: TRBD1
CDR3 protein: ASSFQRNRGMNTEAF

J gene: TRBJ1-1
V gene: TRBV7-3
D gene: NA
CDR3 protein: ASSPQGSVNTEAF

J gene: TRBJ1-2
V gene: TRBV10-3
D gene: TRBD1
CDR3 protein: AISPGQEILNYGYT

J gene: TRBJ2-7
V gene: TRBV7-6
D gene: NA
CDR3 protein: ASSRGVNYEQY